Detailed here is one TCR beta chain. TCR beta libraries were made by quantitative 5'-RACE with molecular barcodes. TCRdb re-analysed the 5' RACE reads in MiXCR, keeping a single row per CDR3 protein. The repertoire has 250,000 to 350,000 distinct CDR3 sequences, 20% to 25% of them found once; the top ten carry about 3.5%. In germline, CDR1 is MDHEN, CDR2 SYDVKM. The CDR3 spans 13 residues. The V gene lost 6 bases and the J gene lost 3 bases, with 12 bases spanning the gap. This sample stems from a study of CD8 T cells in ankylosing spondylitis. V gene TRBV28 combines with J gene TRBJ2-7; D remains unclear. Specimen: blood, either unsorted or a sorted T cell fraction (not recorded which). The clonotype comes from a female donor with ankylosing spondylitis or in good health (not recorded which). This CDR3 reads CASSHDAIYEQYF. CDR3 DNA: TGTGCCAGCAGCCATGACGCTATCTACGAGCAGTACTTC.